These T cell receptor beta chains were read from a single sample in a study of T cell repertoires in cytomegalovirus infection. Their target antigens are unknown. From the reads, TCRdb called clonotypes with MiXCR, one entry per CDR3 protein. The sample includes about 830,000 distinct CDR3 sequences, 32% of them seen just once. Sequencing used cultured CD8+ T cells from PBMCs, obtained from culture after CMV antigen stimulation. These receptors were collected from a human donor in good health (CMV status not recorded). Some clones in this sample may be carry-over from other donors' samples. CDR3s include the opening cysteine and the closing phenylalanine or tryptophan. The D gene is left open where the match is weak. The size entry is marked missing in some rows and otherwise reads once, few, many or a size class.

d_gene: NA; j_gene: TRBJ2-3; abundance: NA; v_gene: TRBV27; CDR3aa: CASSLGRKADTQYF; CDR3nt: TGTGCCAGCAGTTTGGGTCGAAAGGCAGATACGCAGTATTTT
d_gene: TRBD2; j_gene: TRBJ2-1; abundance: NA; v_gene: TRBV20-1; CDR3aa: CSARVLAGDNNEQFF; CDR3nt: TGCAGTGCTAGAGTGCTAGCGGGGGATAACAATGAGCAGTTCTTC
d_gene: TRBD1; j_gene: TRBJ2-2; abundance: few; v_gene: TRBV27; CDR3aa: CASSTWDSINTGELFF; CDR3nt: TGTGCCAGCAGTACCTGGGACAGTATAAACACCGGGGAGCTGTTTTTT
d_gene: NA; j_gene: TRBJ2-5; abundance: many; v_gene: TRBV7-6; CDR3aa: CASSFGARVKETQYF; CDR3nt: TGTGCCAGCAGCTTCGGAGCGCGGGTTAAGGAGACCCAGTACTTC
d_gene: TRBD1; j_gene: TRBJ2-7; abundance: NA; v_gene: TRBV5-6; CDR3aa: CASSDGTAFFEQYF; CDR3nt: TGTGCCAGCAGCGACGGGACAGCCTTTTTCGAGCAGTACTTC
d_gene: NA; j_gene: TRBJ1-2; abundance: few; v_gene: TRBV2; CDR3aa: CASNRRGYGYTF; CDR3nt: TGTGCCAGCAACCGGAGGGGCTATGGCTACACCTTC
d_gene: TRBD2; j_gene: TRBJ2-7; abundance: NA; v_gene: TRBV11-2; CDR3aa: CASSRWTSGGDHEQYF; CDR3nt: TGTGCCAGCAGCCGGTGGACTAGCGGGGGGGACCACGAGCAGTACTTC
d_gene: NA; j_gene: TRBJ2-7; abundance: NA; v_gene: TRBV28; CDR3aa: CASSTRAGETFLSYEQYF; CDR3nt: TGTGCCAGCAGCACAAGGGCAGGGGAGACTTTCCTCTCCTACGAGCAGTACTTC
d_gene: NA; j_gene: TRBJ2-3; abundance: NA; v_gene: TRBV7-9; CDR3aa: CASSSLRSRGATDTQYF; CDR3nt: TGTGCCAGCAGCTCCCTTCGTAGCAGGGGGGCGACAGATACGCAGTATTTT
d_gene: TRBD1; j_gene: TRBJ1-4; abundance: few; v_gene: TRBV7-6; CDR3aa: CASSTDRERNEKLFF; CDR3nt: TGTGCCAGCAGCACCGACAGGGAAAGAAATGAAAAACTGTTTTTT
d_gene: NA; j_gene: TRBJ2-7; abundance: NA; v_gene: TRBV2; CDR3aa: CATQVSSSYEQYF; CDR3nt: TGTGCCACCCAGGTCTCAAGCTCCTACGAGCAGTACTTC
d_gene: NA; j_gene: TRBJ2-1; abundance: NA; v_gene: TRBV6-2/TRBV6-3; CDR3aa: CASSYRPNEQFF; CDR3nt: TGTGCCAGCAGTTATAGGCCCAATGAGCAGTTCTTC
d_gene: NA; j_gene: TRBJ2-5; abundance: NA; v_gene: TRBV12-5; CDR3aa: CASGLFLQETQYF; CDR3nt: TGTGCTAGTGGTTTGTTCCTACAAGAGACCCAGTACTTC
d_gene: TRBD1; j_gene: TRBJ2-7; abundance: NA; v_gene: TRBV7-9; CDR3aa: CASRPPGQGNEQYF; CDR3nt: TGTGCCAGCAGACCCCCGGGACAGGGTAACGAGCAGTACTTC
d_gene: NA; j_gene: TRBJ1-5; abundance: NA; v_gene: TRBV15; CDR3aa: CTTSRDPGGSQPQHF; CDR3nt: TGTACCACCAGCAGAGATCCGGGAGGCTCTCAGCCCCAGCATTTT
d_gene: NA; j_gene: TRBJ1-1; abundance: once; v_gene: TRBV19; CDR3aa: CASRFGPEAFF; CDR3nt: TGTGCCAGTAGGTTCGGGCCTGAAGCTTTCTTT
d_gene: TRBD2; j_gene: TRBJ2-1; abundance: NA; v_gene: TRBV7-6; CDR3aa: CASRRRGGSSYNEQFF; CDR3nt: TGTGCCAGTCGACGGCGCGGGGGTAGCTCCTACAATGAGCAGTTCTTC
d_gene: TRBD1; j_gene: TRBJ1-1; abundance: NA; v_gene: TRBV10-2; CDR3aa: CARRQGANTEAFF; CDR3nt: TGCGCCAGAAGACAGGGGGCGAACACTGAAGCTTTCTTT
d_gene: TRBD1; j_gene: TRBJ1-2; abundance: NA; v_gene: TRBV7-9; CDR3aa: CASTLGQGIYGYTF; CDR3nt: TGTGCCAGCACCCTTGGACAGGGAATCTATGGCTACACCTTC
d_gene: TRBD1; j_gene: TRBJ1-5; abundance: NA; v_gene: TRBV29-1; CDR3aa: CSAATGEYNQPQHF; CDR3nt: TGCAGCGCAGCTACAGGGGAATACAATCAGCCCCAGCATTTT
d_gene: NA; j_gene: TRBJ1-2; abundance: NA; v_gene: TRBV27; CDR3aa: CASSLGPGADGYTF; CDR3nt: TGTGCCAGCAGTTTGGGGCCAGGGGCAGATGGCTACACCTTC
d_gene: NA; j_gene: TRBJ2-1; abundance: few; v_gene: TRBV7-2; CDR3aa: CASSSSFLEQFF; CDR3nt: TGTGCCAGCAGCTCTAGTTTCCTCGAGCAGTTCTTC
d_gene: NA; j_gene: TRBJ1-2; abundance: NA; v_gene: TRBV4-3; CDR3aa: CASGEDTAGYTF; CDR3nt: TGCGCCAGCGGCGAAGACACGGCCGGCTACACCTTC
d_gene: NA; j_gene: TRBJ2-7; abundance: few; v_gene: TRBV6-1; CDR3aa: CASSTFREQYF; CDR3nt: TGTGCCAGCAGTACCTTCCGCGAGCAGTACTTC
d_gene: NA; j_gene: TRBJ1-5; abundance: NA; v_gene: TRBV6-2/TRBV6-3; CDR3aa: CASSYTAGRFNQPQHF; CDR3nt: TGTGCCAGCAGTTACACGGCAGGGCGGTTCAATCAGCCCCAGCATTTT
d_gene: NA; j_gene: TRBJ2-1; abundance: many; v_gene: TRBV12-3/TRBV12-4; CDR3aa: CASSSGAYNEQFF; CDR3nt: TGTGCCAGCAGTTCCGGAGCGTACAATGAGCAGTTCTTC
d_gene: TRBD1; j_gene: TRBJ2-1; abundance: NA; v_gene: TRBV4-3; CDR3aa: CASSQLTGTGVNEQFF; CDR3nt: TGCGCCAGCAGCCAACTAACCGGGACAGGGGTCAATGAGCAGTTCTTC
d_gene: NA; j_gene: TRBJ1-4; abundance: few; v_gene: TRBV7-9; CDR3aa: CASSLEALNEKLFF; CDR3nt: TGTGCCAGCAGCTTAGAAGCCCTTAATGAAAAACTGTTTTTT
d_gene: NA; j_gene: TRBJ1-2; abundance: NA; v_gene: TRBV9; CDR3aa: CASLSSKRGYTF; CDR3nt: TGTGCCAGTCTCAGTTCAAAGCGGGGCTACACCTTC
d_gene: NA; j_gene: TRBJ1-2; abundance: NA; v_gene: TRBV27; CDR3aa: CASSLIPRLGYGYTF; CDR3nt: TGTGCCAGCAGTTTAATACCGAGGCTCGGCTATGGCTACACCTTC
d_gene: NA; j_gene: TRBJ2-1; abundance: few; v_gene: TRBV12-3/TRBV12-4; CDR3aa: CASSLSPTNEQFF; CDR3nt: TGTGCCAGCAGTTTAAGTCCGACGAATGAGCAGTTCTTC
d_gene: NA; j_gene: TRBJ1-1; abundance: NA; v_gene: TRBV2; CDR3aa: CASNWSGRENTEAFF; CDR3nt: TGTGCCAGCAATTGGTCGGGGCGGGAGAACACTGAAGCTTTCTTT
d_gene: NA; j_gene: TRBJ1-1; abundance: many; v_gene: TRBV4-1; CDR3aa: CASSQGTTEAFF; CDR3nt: TGTGCCAGCAGTCAAGGGACCACTGAAGCTTTCTTT
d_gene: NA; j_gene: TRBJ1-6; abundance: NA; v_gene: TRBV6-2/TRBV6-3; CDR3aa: CASSYRGWSNNSPLHF; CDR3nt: TGTGCCAGCAGTTACCGAGGGTGGAGTAATAATTCACCCCTCCACTTT
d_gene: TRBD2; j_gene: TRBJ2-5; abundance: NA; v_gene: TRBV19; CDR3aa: CASSRTSGGETQYF; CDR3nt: TGTGCCAGTAGTAGGACTAGCGGGGGAGAGACCCAGTACTTC
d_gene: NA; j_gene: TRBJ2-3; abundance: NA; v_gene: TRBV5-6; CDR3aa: CASSSGETDTQYF; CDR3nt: TGTGCCAGCAGCTCCGGGGAGACAGATACGCAGTATTTT
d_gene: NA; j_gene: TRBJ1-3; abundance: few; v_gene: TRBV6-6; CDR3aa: CASSWVGGGPGNTIYF; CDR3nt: TGTGCCAGCAGTTGGGTAGGGGGGGGGCCTGGAAACACCATATATTTT
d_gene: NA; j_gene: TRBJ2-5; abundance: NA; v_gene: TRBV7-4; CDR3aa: CASSSPTADPGTQYF; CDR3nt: TGTGCCAGCAGTTCTCCCACAGCGGACCCGGGGACCCAGTACTTC
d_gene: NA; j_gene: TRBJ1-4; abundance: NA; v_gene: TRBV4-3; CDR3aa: CASSSNREPNEKLFF; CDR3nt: TGCGCCAGCAGCTCCAACAGGGAGCCTAATGAAAAACTGTTTTTT
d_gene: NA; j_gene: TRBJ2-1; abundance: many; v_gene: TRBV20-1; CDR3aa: CSARGGLSSYNEQFF; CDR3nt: TGCAGTGCCCGAGGGGGGCTGAGCTCCTACAATGAGCAGTTCTTC
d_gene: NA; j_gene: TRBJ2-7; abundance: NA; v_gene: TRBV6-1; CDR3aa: CASGTGLEQYF; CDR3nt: TGTGCCAGCGGAACAGGGCTGGAGCAGTACTTC
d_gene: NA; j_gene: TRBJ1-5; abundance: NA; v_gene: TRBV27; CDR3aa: CASWMGGNQPQHF; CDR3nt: TGTGCCAGCTGGATGGGGGGCAATCAGCCCCAGCATTTT
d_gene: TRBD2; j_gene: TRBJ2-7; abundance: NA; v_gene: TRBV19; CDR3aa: CASSWTSGDIYEQYF; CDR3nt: TGTGCCAGTAGCTGGACTAGCGGGGATATCTACGAGCAGTACTTC
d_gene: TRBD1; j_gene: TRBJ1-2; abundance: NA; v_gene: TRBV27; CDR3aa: CASSLGTVNYGYTF; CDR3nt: TGTGCCAGCAGTCTCGGGACAGTAAACTATGGCTACACCTTC
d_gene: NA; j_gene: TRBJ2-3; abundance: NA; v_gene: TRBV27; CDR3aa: CASSYGQYSTDTQYF; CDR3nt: TGTGCCAGCAGCTACGGACAGTATTCCACAGATACGCAGTATTTT
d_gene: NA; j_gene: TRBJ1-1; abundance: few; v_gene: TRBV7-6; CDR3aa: CASSLPGVPEAFF; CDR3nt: TGTGCCAGCAGCTTACCGGGGGTTCCTGAAGCTTTCTTT
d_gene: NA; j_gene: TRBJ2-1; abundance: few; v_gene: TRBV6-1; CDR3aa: CASSRGAHNEQFF; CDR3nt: TGTGCCAGCTCTAGGGGGGCCCACAATGAGCAGTTCTTC
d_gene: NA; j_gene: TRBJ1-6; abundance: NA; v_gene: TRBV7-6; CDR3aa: CASSLALEAMGSPLHF; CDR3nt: TGTGCCAGCAGCTTAGCGCTGGAGGCAATGGGATCACCCCTCCACTTT
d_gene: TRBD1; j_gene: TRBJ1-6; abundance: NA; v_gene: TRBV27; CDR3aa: CASTTGGAYNSPLHF; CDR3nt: TGTGCCAGTACGACAGGGGGTGCTTATAATTCACCCCTCCACTTT